These 18 T cell receptor beta chains came from one sample sequenced in a study of monozygotic twins with inflammatory bowel disease. Reanalyzing the 5' RACE reads, TCRdb keeps one entry per CDR3 protein, without DNA. The listing contains some 440,000 distinct CDR3 sequences. Sequencing was done on a sample of blood. These receptors were taken from a human donor with ulcerative colitis or Crohn's disease, or a healthy co-twin of an affected twin (not recorded which).

The J gene is TRBJ2-7, the V gene TRBV20-1; TCRdb reports TRBD2, a call that lacks DNA to check it against. CDR1 is DFQATT and CDR2 is SNEGSKA in the germline V gene (reference sequence). This CDR3 spans 16 amino acids. CDR3 sequence: CSALTSGFISSYEQYF.

The rearrangement joins TRBV5-1 to TRBJ1-1; without DNA, the TCRdb call of TRBD1 cannot be checked. Germline V gene data show CDR1 as SGHRS and CDR2 as YFSETQ. There are 14 residues in the CDR3. The CDR3 loop reads CASTRGAGNTEAFF.

V gene TRBV2 combines with J gene TRBJ2-2. The CDR3 length is 14 residues. The germline CDR1 and CDR2 sequences are SNHLY and FYNNEI. CDR3: CASKPISNTGELFF.

The rearrangement joins TRBV19 to TRBJ2-5. Germline V gene data show CDR1 as LNHDA and CDR2 as SQIVND (reference sequence). The CDR3 runs 13 residues. The chain's CDR3 is CASSIPGRETQYF.

V and J are TRBV10-3 and TRBJ2-3. Per germline, CDR1 ENHRY and CDR2 SYGVKD. CDR3 size: 16 residues. CDR3 sequence: CAISLIQDGVTDTQYF.

J is TRBJ1-2 and V is TRBV5-5; the TRBD1 assignment by TCRdb is unverifiable without DNA. From germline, CDR1 is SGHKS and CDR2 YYEKEE (reference sequence). The CDR3 sequence is 17 residues long. The CDR3 region is CASSLDWRADRAYGYTF.

This chain joins TRBV5-6 and TRBJ2-7; TCRdb's assignment of TRBD1 cannot be checked, as there is no DNA. This CDR3 has 15 amino acids. The germline gives CDR1 SGHDT, CDR2 YYEEEE. The CDR3 sequence is CASSLGQGSTHGQYF.

This chain connects TRBV10-3 to TRBJ2-7; TCRdb lists TRBD1, though no DNA is available to test this call. In germline, CDR1 is ENHRY, CDR2 SYGVKD. There are 15 residues in the CDR3. CDR3 amino acids: CAISDQGIALYEQYF.

The chain couples TRBV4-1 to TRBJ1-3; the TRBD1 assignment by TCRdb is unverifiable without DNA. The CDR3 has 15 amino acids. Germline assignment: CDR1 MGHRA and CDR2 YSYEKL. The CDR3 is CASTSITGSGNTIYF.

The rearrangement links TRBV7-2 to TRBJ1-5. The germline V gene has CDR1 SGHTA and CDR2 FQGNSA. This CDR3 is 18 amino acids long. The CDR3 loop is CASSLASQGRGGNQPQHF.

This CDR3 is CASSLLREVRNEKLFF. The rearrangement joins TRBV7-9 to TRBJ1-4. Germline values: CDR1 SEHNR, CDR2 FQNEAQ (reference sequence). CDR3 length: 16 residues. Filled out from reference TRBV7-9 and TRBJ1-4, the complete variable domain reads DTGVSQNPRHKITKRGQNVTFRCDPISEHNRLYWYRQTLGQGPEFLTYFQNEAQLEKSRLLSDRFSAERPKGSFSTLEIQRTEQGDSAMYLCASSLLREVRNEKLFFGSGTQLSVL.

The J gene is TRBJ2-2, the V gene TRBV7-3; TCRdb calls TRBD1, which cannot be checked without DNA. The germline V gene has CDR1 SGHTA and CDR2 FQGTGA. This CDR3 has 16 amino acids. This CDR3 is CASSSNRVVNTGELFF.

This rearrangement joins TRBV5-1 to TRBJ1-6; TCRdb's assignment of TRBD1 cannot be checked, as there is no DNA. The CDR3 covers 14 residues. The germline V gene has CDR1 SGHRS and CDR2 YFSETQ. The CDR3 sequence is CASSLDSYNSPLHF. The whole variable domain, remainder taken from reference TRBV5-1 and TRBJ1-6, is KAGVTQTPRYLIKTRGQQVTLSCSPISGHRSVSWYQQTPGQGLQFLFEYFSETQRNKGNFPGRFSGRQFSNSRSEMNVSTLELGDSALYLCASSLDSYNSPLHFGNGTRLTVT.

V gene TRBV7-8 combines with J gene TRBJ2-5; lacking DNA, the TRBD2 call made by TCRdb goes unchecked. CDR3 length: 14 amino acids. Germline V lookup: CDR1 SGHVS, CDR2 FQNEAQ. CDR3 amino acids: CASASRAAQETQYF.

The CDR3 loop is CASSLARDRTPVNEQFF. This sequence joins TRBV7-8 and TRBJ2-1; lacking DNA, the TRBD1 call made by TCRdb goes unchecked. The CDR3 has 17 residues. Germline loops: CDR1 SGHVS, CDR2 FQNEAQ.

The chain uses TRBV2 and TRBJ2-7; the TRBD2 assignment by TCRdb is unverifiable without DNA. The V gene's germline CDR1 is SNHLY and CDR2 FYNNEI. This CDR3 region has 15 residues. The CDR3 region is CASSEEGGWSYEQYF.

The J gene is TRBJ2-1, the V gene TRBV12-3 or TRBV12-4; absent DNA, TCRdb's TRBD1 call cannot be checked. CDR3 length: 17 residues. This CDR3 is CASSPTPGTGHYNEQFF.

The chain couples TRBV29-1 to TRBJ1-2; checking the TCRdb D call of TRBD1 is not possible without DNA. Germline V CDR1 and CDR2: SQVTM, ANQGSEA. This CDR3 contains 11 residues. The chain's CDR3 is CSVEDRGTKTF.